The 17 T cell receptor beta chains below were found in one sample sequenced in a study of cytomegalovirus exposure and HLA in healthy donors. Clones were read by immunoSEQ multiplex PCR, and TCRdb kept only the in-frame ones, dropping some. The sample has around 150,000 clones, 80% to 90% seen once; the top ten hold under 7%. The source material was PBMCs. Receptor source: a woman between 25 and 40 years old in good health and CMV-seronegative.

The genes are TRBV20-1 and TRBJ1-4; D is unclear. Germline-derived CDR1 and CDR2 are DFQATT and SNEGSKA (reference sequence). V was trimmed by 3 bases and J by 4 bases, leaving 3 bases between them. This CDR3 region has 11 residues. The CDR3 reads CSARDNEKLFF. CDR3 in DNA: TGCAGTGCTAGGGATAATGAAAAACTGTTTTTT.

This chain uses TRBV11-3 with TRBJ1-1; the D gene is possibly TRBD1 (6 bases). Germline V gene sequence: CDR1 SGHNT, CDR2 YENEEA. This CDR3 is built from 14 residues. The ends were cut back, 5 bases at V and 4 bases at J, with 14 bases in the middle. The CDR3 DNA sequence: TGTGCCAGCAGCATGACCTCAGGGGCCACTGAAGCTTTCTTT. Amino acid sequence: CASSMTSGATEAFF. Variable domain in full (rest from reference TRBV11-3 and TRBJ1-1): EAGVVQSPRYKIIEKKQPVAFWCNPISGHNTLYWYLQNLGQGPELLIRYENEEAVDDSQLPKDRFSAERLKGVDSTLKIQPAELGDSAVYLCASSMTSGATEAFFGQGTRLTVV.

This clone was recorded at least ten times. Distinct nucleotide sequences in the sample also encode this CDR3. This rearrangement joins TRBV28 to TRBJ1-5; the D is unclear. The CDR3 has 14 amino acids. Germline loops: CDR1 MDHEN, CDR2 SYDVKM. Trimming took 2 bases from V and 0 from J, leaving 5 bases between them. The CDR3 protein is CASSLSGSNQPQHF. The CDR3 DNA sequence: TGTGCCAGCAGTTTAAGTGGTAGCAATCAGCCCCAGCATTTT.

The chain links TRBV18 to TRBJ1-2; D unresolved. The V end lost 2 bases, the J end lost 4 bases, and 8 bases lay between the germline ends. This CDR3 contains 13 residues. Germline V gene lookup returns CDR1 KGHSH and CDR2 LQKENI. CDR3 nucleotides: TGTGCCAGCTCACCAGACCGGGTCTATGGCTACACCTTC. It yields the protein CASSPDRVYGYTF.

The CDR3 nucleotides read TGTGCCAGCAGCGTAGTAGCGGGAGGGTCCCCCCAAGAGACCCAGTACTTC. It specifies CASSVVAGGSPQETQYF. The V call is TRBV9, the J call TRBJ2-5; 11 positions match TRBD2. The CDR3 has 17 amino acids. Germline V gene data show CDR1 as SGDLS and CDR2 as YYNGEE. The V and J ends lost 0 bases and 1 base, in that order; junction bases with no gene match: 5.

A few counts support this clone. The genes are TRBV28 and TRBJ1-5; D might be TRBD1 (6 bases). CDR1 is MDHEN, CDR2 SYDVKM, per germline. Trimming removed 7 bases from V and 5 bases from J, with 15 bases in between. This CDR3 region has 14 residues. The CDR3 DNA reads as TGTGCCAGCATACCGACAGGAGTCCATCAGCCCCAGCATTTT. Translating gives CASIPTGVHQPQHF.

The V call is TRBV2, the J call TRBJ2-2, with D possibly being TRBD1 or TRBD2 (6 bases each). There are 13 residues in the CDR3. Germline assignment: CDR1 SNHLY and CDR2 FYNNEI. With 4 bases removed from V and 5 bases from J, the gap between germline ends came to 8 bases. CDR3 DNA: TGTGCCAGCAGTGTAGGGGGGACCGGGGAGCTGTTTTTT. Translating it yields CASSVGGTGELFF.

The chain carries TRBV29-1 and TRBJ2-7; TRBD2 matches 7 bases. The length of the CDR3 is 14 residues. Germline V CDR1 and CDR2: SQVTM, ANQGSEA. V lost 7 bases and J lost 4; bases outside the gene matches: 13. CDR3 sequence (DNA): TGCAGCGCAACTGGCATGGGGGGGATATACGAGCAGTACTTC. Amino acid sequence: CSATGMGGIYEQYF.

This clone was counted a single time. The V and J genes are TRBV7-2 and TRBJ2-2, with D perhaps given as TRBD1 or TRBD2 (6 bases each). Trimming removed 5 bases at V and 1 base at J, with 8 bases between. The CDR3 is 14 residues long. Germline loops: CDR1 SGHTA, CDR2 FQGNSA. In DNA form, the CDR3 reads TGTGCCAGCAGCGCGGGACAGAACACCGGGGAGCTGTTTTTT. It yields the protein CASSAGQNTGELFF.

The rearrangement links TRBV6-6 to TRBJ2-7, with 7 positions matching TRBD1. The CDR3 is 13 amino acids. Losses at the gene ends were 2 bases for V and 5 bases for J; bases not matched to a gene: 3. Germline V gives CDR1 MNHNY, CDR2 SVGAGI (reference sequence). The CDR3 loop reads CASSYDRAHEQYF. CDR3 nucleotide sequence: TGTGCCAGCAGTTACGACAGGGCCCACGAGCAGTACTTC.

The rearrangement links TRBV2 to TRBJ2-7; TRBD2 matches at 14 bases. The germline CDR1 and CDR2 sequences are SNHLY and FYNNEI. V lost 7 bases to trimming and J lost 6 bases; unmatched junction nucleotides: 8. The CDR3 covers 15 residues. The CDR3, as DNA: TGTGCCAGCACAGGGACTAGCGGGAGCTTTAGCGAGCAGTACTTC. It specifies CASTGTSGSFSEQYF.

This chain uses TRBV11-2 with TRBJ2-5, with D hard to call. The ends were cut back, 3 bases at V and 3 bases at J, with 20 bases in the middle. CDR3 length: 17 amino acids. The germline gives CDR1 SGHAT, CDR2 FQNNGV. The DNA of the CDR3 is TGTGCCAGCAGCTTTTCTCGTCGGATGCAGGATAAAGAGACCCAGTACTTC. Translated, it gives CASSFSRRMQDKETQYF.

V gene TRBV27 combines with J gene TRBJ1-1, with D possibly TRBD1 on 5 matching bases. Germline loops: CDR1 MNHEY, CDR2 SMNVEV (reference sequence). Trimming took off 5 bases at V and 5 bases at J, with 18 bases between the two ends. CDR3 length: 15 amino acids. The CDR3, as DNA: TGTGCCAGCAGTCGCTGGGGAATCAGGGCGACTGAAGCTTTCTTT. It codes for CASSRWGIRATEAFF.

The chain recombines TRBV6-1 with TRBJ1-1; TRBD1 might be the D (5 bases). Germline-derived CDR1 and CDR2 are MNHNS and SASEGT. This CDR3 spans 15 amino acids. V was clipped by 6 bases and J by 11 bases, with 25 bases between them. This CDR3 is CASRTLDGAVGGAFF. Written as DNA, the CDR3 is TGTGCCAGCAGGACCTTAGATGGGGCCGTCGGTGGGGCTTTCTTT.

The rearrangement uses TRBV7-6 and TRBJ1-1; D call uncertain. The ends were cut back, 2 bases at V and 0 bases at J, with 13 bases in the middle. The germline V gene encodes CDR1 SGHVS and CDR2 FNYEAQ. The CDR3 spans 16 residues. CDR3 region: CASSLIGGVVNTEAFF. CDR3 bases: TGTGCCAGCAGCTTAATTGGCGGGGTGGTGAACACTGAAGCTTTCTTT.

CDR3 residues: CASSFRTGGTDTQYF. The DNA for the CDR3 is TGTGCCAGCAGCTTCAGGACAGGGGGCACAGATACGCAGTATTTT. The chain recombines TRBV13 with TRBJ2-3, with 9 nucleotides matching TRBD1. This CDR3 region has 15 residues. V lost 3 bases, J lost 1 base, and 2 bases stayed unmatched. Germline V gene sequence: CDR1 PRHDT, CDR2 FYEKMQ (reference sequence).

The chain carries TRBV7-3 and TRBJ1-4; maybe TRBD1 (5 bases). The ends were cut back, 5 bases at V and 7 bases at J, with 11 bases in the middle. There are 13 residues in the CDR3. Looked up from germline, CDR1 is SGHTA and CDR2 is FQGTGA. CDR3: CASSRQPGEKLFF. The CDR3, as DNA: TGTGCCAGCAGCCGACAGCCGGGTGAAAAACTGTTTTTT.